This TCR beta chain appears in the sequencing data of a study of T-cell reconstitution after alpha-beta-depleted transplantation in children. This clonotype was counted only a few times. Its antigen is not known. Whole-study findings and limits: Several patients had high TCRbeta diversity at day 60; it came from surviving recipient T cells and thymic progenitors. After transplant, at about two months, alpha-beta T cells were reportedly derived from several hundred expanded graft clones. A year had passed since transplant, and T-cell counts and diversity by then came mostly from newly produced T cells.

Unique molecular identifiers were incorporated into the prepared TCRbeta library. One entry per CDR3 protein, called by TCRdb with MiXCR from the PCR reads. Here the sample spans about 580,000 distinct CDR3 sequences, approximately 22% being singletons. The V gene's germline CDR1 is LGHNA and CDR2 YSLEER. This CDR3 is built from 14 residues. Trimming removed 1 base from V and 1 base from J, with 5 bases in between. This receptor was taken from a boy under two years old who had a stem cell transplant for acute myeloid leukemia, so the T cells may come from the graft donor. The chain has TRBV4-3 and TRBJ1-5, with unresolved D. Here the sequenced sample was PBMCs, mostly from graft donor cells, taken 360 days after TCRalphabeta/CD19-depleted stem cell transplant. The CDR3 sequence: CASSQVASNQPQHF. In nucleotides, the CDR3 is TGCGCCAGCAGCCAAGTGGCCAGCAATCAGCCCCAGCATTTT.